This TCR beta chain derives from a study of blood T cells in healthy people across ages. It was with a sample-barcoded 5' primer and a J-beta primer mix that a second PCR of roughly 6 to 11 cycles was run. TCRdb re-analysed the 5' RACE reads in MiXCR, keeping a single row per CDR3 protein. The sample comprises some 1,000,000 distinct CDR3 sequences, approximately 25% of which are singletons, and 0.75% rests with the top ten. This clonotype was counted only a few times. The germline V gene has CDR1 SQVTM and CDR2 ANQGSEA. The CDR3 has 15 amino acids. After removal of 3 bases from V and 3 bases from J, the junction contained 7 bases not matched to a gene. These data were likewise used in another study, on T cells of mothers and their children.

The chain has TRBV29-1 and TRBJ2-7; 11 nucleotides match TRBD1. The TCR comes from a girl aged 2 to 10 in good health. The sample consisted of blood. This CDR3 reads CSVEITGTGGYEQYF. CDR3 DNA sequence: TGCAGCGTTGAGATTACCGGGACAGGGGGCTACGAGCAGTACTTC.